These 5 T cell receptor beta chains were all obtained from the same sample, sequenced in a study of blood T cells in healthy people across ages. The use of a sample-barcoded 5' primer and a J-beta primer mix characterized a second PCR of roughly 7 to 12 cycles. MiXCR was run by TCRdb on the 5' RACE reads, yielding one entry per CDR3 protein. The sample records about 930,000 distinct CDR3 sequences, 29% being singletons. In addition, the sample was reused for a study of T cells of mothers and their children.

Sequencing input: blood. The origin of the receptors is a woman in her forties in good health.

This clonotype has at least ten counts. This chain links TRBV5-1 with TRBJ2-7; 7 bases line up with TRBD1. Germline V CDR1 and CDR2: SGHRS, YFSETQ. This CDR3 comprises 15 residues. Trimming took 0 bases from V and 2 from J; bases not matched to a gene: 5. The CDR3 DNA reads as TGCGCCAGCAGCTTGGTTGGGACAGAGCCCTACGAGCAGTACTTC. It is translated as CASSLVGTEPYEQYF. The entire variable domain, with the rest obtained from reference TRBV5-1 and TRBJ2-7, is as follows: KAGVTQTPRYLIKTRGQQVTLSCSPISGHRSVSWYQQTPGQGLQFLFEYFSETQRNKGNFPGRFSGRQFSNSRSEMNVSTLELGDSALYLCASSLVGTEPYEQYFGPGTRLTVT.

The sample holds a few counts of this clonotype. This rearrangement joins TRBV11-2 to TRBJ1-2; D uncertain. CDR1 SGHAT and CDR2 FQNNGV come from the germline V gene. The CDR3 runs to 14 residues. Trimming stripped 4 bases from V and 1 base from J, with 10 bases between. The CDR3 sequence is CASSSLRFNYGYTF. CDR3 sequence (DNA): TGTGCCAGCAGCTCCCTCAGGTTTAACTATGGCTACACCTTC.

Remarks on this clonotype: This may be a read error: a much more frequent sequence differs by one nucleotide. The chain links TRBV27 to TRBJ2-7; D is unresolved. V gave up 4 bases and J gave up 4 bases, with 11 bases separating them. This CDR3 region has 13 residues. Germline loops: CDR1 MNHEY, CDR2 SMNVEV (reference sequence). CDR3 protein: CASSSGPVYEQYF. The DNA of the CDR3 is TGTGCCAGCAGTTCAGGCCCCGTATACGAGCAGTACTTC.

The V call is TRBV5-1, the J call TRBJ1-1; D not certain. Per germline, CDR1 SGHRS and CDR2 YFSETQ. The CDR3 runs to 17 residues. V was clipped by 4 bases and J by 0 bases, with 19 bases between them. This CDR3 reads CASSPGMQADMNTEAFF. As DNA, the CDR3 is TGCGCCAGCAGCCCTGGTATGCAGGCAGACATGAACACTGAAGCTTTCTTT. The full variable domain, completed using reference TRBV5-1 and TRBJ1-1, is KAGVTQTPRYLIKTRGQQVTLSCSPISGHRSVSWYQQTPGQGLQFLFEYFSETQRNKGNFPGRFSGRQFSNSRSEMNVSTLELGDSALYLCASSPGMQADMNTEAFFGQGTRLTVV.

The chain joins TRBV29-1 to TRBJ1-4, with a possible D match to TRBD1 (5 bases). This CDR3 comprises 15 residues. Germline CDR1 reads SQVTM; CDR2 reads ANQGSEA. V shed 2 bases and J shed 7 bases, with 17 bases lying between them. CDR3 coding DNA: TGCAGCGTTGAACAGTGGGAGGGGCGGTCTGAAAAACTGTTTTTT. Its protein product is CSVEQWEGRSEKLFF.